This entry is about one TCR beta chain. Its cognate antigen is unknown. Germline values: CDR1 SGHDT, CDR2 YYEEEE. V was trimmed by 4 bases and J by 5 bases, leaving 10 bases between them. The CDR3 is 14 amino acids. The table came from immunoSEQ multiplex PCR; TCRdb's copy has only in-frame clones and leaves some out. Among tens of thousands of clones listed, 93% were seen once. This sample was included in a study of cytomegalovirus exposure and HLA in healthy donors. Study-wide background: The 120 or so validation repertoires used a platform that matched the one used for the roughly 650 first-cohort repertoires, as a later analysis reported.

General observations from the study: Most sequenced TCRs were rare (though some public TCRs occurred in many donors). Altogether, 160 or so TCR beta chains were recorded as cytomegalovirus-associated.

The donors belonged to the approximately 120-subject validation cohort, separate from the roughly 710-subject first cohort. The sequencing sample was made of PBMCs. The source of this sequence is a woman aged 18-30 years in good health and CMV-seronegative. The chain employs TRBV5-6 and TRBJ1-6; D not certain. The DNA of the CDR3 is TGTGCCAGCAGCCGGGGAATCGATAATTCACCCCTCCACTTT. Translated: CASSRGIDNSPLHF.